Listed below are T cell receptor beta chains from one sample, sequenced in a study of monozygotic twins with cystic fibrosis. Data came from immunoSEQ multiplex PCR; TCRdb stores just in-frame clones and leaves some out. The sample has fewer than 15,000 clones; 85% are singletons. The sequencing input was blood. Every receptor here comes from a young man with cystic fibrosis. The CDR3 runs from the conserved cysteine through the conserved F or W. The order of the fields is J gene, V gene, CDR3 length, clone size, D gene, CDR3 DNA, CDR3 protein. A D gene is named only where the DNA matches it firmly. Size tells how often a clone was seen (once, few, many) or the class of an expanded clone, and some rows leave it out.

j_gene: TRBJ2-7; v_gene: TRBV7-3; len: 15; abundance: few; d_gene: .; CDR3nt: TGTGCCAGCAGCTTAACTGGACAGCCTCCCTACGAGCAGTACTTC; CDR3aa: CASSLTGQPPYEQYF
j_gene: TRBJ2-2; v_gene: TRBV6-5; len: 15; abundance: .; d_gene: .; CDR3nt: TGTGCCAGCAGTTACGACAGTAGGGTCACCGGGGAGCTGTTTTTT; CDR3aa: CASSYDSRVTGELFF
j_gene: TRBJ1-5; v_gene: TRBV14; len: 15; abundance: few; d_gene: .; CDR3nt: TGTGCCAGCAGCCAAGGGGGGGTTCCGGGCCAGCCCCAGCATTTT; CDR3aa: CASSQGGVPGQPQHF
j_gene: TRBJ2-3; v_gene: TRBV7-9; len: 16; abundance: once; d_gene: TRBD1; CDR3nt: TGTGCCAGCAGCTTGGGTGGACAGGGGGCGACAGATACGCAGTATTTT; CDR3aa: CASSLGGQGATDTQYF
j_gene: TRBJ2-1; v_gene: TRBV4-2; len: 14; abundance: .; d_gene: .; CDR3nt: TGTGCCAGCAGCACCCGGAGAGGGGTCAATGAGCAGTTCTTC; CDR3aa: CASSTRRGVNEQFF
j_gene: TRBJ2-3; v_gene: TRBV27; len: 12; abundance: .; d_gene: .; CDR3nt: TGTGCCAGCAGTTTCGGCAGAGATACGCAGTATTTT; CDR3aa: CASSFGRDTQYF
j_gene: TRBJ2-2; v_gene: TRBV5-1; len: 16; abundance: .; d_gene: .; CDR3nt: TGCGCCAGCAGCTTGGACGCAGCGAGCTACACCGGGGAGCTGTTTTTT; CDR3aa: CASSLDAASYTGELFF
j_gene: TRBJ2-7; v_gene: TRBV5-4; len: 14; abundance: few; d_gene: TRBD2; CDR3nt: TGTGCCAGCAAAATAGCGGGAGGTTCCTACGAGCAGTACTTC; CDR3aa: CASKIAGGSYEQYF
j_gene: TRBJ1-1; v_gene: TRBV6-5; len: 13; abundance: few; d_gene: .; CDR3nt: TGTGCCAGCAGGGAACGGGGTGCCGGAAAAGCTTTCTTT; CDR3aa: CASRERGAGKAFF
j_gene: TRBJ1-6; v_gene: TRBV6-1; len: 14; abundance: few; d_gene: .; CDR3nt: TGTGCCAGCAGTGAACGGCAGGACAATTCACCCCTCCACTTT; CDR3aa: CASSERQDNSPLHF
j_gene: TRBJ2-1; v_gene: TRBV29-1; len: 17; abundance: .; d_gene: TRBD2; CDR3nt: TGCAGCGTTGGGGGACTAGCTGTTCAGAGCTCCTACAATGAGCAGTTCTTC; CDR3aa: CSVGGLAVQSSYNEQFF
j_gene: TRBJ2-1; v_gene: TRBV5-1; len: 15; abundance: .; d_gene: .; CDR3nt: TGCGCCAGCAGCTCCGGGACTCCAACCGCCAATGAGCAGTTCTTC; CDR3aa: CASSSGTPTANEQFF
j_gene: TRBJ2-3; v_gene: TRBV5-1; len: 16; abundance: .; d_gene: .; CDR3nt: TGCGCCAGCAGCTTGAATGGGGGGCCTGGCACAGATACGCAGTATTTT; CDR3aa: CASSLNGGPGTDTQYF
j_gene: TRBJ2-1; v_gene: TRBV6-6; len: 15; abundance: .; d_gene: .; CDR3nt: TGTGCCAGCAGTTACTTGGACAAGTTAGCGGATGAGCAGTTCTTC; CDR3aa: CASSYLDKLADEQFF
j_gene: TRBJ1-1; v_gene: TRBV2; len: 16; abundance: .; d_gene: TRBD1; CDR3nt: TGTGCCAGCAGTGAAGTCAGACAGGGGGCGCGTACTGAAGCTTTCTTT; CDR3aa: CASSEVRQGARTEAFF
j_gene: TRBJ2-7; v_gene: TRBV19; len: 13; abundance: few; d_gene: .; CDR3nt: TGTGCCAGTAGGCTGGTGGGGACGGGCGAGCAGTACTTC; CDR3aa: CASRLVGTGEQYF
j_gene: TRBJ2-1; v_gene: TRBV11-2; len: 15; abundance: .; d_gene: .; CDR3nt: TGTGCCAGCAGCTCAATGAGGGGGGGCCACAATGAGCAGTTCTTC; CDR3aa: CASSSMRGGHNEQFF
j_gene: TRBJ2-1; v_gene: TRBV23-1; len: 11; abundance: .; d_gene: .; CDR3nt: TGCGCCAGCACGCTACACAATGAGCAGTTCTTC; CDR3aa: CASTLHNEQFF
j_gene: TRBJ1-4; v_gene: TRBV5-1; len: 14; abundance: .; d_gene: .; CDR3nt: TGCGCCAGCAGCTTGTCTCAGGGAATGAAAAAACTGTTTTTT; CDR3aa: CASSLSQGMKKLFF
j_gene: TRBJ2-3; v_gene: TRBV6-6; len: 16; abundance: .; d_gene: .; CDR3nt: TGTGCCAGCAGGAATAGCGCAGCCCCTAGCACAGATACGCAGTATTTT; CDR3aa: CASRNSAAPSTDTQYF
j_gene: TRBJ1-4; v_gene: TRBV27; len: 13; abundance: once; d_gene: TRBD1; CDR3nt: TGTGCCAGCAGTTACAGGGGCGATGAAAAACTGTTTTTT; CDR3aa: CASSYRGDEKLFF
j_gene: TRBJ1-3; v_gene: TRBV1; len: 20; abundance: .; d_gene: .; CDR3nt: TGCACCAGCAGCCAAGATAGCGGACAGAGACTCCTTTCCTCTGGAAACACCATATATTTT; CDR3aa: CTSSQDSGQRLLSSGNTIYF
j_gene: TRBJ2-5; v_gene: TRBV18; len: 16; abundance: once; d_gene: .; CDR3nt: TGTGCCAGCTCACCAATTCGACAAACTGGCCAAGAGACCCAGTACTTC; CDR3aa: CASSPIRQTGQETQYF
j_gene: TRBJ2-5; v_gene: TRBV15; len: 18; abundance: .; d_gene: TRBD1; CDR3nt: TGTGCCACCAGCGGCCCCGGGACAGCAGAAAGCCACCAAGAGACCCAGTACTTC; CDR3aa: CATSGPGTAESHQETQYF
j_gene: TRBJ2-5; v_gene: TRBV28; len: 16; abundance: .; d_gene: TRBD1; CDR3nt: TGTGCCAGCAGTTTGGTTCATTTCAGGGGGCGGGAGACCCAGTACTTC; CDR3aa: CASSLVHFRGRETQYF
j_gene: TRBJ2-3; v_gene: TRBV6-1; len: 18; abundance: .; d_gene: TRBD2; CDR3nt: TGTGCCAGCAGTGAATCTTGGACTAGCGGGAGGAGTGCAGATACGCAGTATTTT; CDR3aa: CASSESWTSGRSADTQYF
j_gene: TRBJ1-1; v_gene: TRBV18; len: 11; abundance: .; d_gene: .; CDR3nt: TGTGCCAGCTCACCAAACACTGAAGCTTTCTTT; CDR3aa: CASSPNTEAFF